The sequence of this T cell receptor beta chain was determined in a study of blood T cell repertoires in COVID-19. This study enrolled people aged about 18 to 100 from under 25 US geographic areas. Assay used: immunoSEQ multiplex PCR; TCRdb lists only in-frame clones, some missing. The sample contains about 430,000 clones, 75% to 90% of which appear only once. The CDR3 runs to 15 residues. Per the germline V gene, CDR1 is MNHNS and CDR2 is SASEGT. J lost 3 bases, V lost 2 bases, and 1 base had no gene match. This clone showed up just a few times. The chain couples TRBV6-1 to TRBJ2-7, with TRBD2 matching over 13 bases. The sequence derives from a man aged 25-40 years who had recovered from COVID-19. Sequenced sample: PBMCs or T cells enriched from blood (not recorded which). The CDR3 here is CASSERTSGSYEQYF. CDR3 bases: TGTGCCAGCAGTGAAAGGACTAGCGGGAGCTACGAGCAGTACTTC.